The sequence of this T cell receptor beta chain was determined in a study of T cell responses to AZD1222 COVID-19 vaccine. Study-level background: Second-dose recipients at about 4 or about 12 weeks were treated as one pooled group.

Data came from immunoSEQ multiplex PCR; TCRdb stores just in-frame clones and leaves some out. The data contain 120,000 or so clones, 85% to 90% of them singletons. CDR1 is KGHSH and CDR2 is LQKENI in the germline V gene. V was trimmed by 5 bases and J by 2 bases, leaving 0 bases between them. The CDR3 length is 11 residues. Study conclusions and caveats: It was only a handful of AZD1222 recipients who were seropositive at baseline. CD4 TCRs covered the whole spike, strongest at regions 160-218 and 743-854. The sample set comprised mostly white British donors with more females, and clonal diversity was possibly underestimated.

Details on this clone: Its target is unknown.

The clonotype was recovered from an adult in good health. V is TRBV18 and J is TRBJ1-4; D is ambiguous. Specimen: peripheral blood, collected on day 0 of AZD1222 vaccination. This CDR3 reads CASSTNEKLFF. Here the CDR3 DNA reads TGTGCCAGCTCAACTAATGAAAAACTGTTTTTT.